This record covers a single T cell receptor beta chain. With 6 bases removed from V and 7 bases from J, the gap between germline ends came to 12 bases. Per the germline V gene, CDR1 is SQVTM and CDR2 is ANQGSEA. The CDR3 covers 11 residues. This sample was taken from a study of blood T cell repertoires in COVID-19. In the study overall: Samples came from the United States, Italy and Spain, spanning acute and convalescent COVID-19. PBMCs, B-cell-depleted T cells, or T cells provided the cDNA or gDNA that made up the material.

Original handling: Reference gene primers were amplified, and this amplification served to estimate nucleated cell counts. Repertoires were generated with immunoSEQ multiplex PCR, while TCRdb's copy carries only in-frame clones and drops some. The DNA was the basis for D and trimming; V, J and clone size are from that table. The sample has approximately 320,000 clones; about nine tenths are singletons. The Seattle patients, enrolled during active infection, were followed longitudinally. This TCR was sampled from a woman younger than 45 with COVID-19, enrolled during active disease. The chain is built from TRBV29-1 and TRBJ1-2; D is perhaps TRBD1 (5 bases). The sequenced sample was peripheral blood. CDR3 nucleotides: TGCAGCGTGTCAGGGTCCTTTGGCTACACCTTC. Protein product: CSVSGSFGYTF.